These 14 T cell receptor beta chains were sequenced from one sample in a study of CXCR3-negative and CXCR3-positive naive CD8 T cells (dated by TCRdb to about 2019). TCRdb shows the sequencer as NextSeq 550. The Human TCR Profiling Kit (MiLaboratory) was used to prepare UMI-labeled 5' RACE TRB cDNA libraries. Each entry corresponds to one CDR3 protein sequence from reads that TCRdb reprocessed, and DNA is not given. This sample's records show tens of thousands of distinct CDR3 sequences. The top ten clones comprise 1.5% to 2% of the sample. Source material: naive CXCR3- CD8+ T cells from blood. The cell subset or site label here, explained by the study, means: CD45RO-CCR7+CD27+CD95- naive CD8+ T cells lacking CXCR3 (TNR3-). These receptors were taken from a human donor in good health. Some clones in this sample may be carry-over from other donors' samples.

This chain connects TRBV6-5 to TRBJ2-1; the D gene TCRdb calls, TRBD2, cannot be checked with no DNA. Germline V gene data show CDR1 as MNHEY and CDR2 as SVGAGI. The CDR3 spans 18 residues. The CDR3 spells CASSYMGPVGPPYNEQFF.

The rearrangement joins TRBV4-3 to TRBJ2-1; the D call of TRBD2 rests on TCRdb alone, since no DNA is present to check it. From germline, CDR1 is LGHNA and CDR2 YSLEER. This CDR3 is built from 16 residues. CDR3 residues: CASSQTSGGDYNEQFF.

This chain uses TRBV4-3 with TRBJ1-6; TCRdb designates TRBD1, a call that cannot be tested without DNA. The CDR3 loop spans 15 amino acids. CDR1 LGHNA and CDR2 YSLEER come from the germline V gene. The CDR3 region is CASSSDGTGVSPLHF.

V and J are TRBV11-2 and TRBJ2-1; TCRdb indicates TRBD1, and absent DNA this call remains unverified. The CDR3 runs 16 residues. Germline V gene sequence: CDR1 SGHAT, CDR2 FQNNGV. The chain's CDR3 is CASSPLRYSAYNEQFF.

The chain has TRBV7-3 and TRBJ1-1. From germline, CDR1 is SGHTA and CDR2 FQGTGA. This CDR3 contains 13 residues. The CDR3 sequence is CASSLEMNTEAFF.

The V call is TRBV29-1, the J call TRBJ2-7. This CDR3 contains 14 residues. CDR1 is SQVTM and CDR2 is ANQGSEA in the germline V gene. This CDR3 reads CSAWEQERGYEQYF.

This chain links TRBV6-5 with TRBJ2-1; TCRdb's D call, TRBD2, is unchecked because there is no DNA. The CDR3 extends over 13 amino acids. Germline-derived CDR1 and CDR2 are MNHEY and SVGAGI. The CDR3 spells CASGLYVNNEQFF.

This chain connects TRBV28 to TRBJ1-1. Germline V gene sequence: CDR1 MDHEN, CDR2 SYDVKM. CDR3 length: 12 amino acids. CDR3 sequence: CASSFRTLRAFF.

The CDR3 reads CAISGSGGADEQFF. The chain recombines TRBV10-3 with TRBJ2-1; the D gene TCRdb calls, TRBD2, cannot be checked with no DNA. Germline-derived CDR1 and CDR2 are ENHRY and SYGVKD. There are 14 residues in the CDR3.

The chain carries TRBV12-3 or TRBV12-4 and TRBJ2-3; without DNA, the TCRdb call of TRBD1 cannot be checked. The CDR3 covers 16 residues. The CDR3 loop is CASRKTGGAGTDTQYF.

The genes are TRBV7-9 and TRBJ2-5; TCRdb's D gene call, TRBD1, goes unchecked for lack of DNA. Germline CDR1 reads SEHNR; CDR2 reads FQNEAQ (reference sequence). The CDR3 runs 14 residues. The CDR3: CASSPRDSQETQYF.

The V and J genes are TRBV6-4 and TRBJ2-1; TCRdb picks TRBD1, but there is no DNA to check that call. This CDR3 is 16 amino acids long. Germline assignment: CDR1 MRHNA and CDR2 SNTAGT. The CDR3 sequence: CASSDGTGGSYNEQFF.

The CDR3 protein is CASIGNWGLSEQYF. V usage is TRBV6-2 or TRBV6-3 and J usage is TRBJ2-7; TCRdb selects TRBD2, and the lack of DNA leaves this call unchecked. The CDR3 has 14 amino acids. Germline CDR1 MNHEY, CDR2 SVGEGT.

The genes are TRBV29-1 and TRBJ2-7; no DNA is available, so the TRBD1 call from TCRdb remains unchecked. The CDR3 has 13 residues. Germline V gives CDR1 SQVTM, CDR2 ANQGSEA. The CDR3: CSVSDSLTYEQYF.